This T cell receptor (beta chain) is drawn from a study of T cells in tuberculosis. Cells were sorted from thawed PBMC rested overnight and stained with GMM-loaded CD1B tetramer, viability dye and anti-CD3. C32 glucose monomycolate from Rhodococcus equi was loaded onto the CD1B tetramers. CDR1 GTSNPN and CDR2 SVGIG come from the germline V gene (reference sequence). The CDR3 spans 13 residues. V lost 5 bases, J lost 2 bases, and 10 bases lay in between. This table comes from immunoSEQ multiplex PCR, and its TCRdb copy is limited to in-frame clones, with some not included. The sample yields 61,000 or so clones, 81% seen once.

This sequence joins TRBV30 and TRBJ1-5; D is uncertain. The TCR originated in an adult woman with latent tuberculosis. The source material was CD1b-GMM tetramer-negative cells sorted from PBMCs. CDR3 sequence: CAWAEGGNQPQHF. The CDR3 bases are TGTGCCTGGGCGGAGGGAGGCAATCAGCCCCAGCATTTT.